This TCR beta chain appears in the sequencing data of a study of long-term antiretroviral therapy in people with HIV. There are a few counts of this clone. What it binds is not known. Specimens carried about 0.85-11 million cryopreserved PBMC before DNA extraction. The run of the v3.0 immunoSEQ assay was at survey level. Generated by immunoSEQ multiplex PCR, the TCRdb table keeps only in-frame clones and is missing some. The table shows 11,000 to 15,000 clones, with 70% to 85% occurring only once. Regarding the study as a whole: Relative to control repertoires, HIV repertoires exhibited narrower CDR3 length ranges. Records did not include ART adherence, viral resistance or therapy changes. Despite increasing after ART, diversity remained lower than that of transplant donor controls.

Germline CDR1 is GTSNPN and CDR2 is SVGIG (reference sequence). J gave up 4 bases and V 5 bases, and 7 bases lay outside the gene matches. CDR3 length: 13 amino acids. J is TRBJ1-2 and V is TRBV30; TRBD1 aligns across 7 bases. Sequencing used unsorted PBMCs, obtained 0.4 years after starting antiretroviral therapy. The clonotype originates from a man between 25 and 39 years old with HIV. The CDR3 spells CAWATGVSYGYTF. In nucleotides, the CDR3 is TGTGCCTGGGCAACAGGGGTCTCCTATGGCTACACCTTC.